One and the same sample provided the 19 T cell receptor beta chains below, sequenced in a study of T-cell memory formation after mild COVID-19. Using its own MiXCR run on the 5' RACE reads, TCRdb lists one record per CDR3 protein. The sample comprises approximately 300,000 distinct CDR3 sequences, 15% to 20% of which are singletons, and about a fifth rests with the top ten. Sequenced input: PBMCs or a T cell subset sorted from them (not recorded which). All receptors come from a man younger than 35 who had mild COVID-19 (a few samples of this study predate the infection). Cell type and time point are not known.

This clonotype was observed many times. This chain connects TRBV7-2 to TRBJ2-5; no firm D call. The V gene lost 5 bases and the J gene lost 3 bases, with 10 bases spanning the gap. Germline CDR1 and CDR2: SGHTA and FQGNSA. This CDR3 is built from 13 residues. The CDR3 bases are TGTGCCAGCAGCCGTCATGGCGAAGAGACCCAGTACTTC. Translation: CASSRHGEETQYF.

This clonotype has just a few counts. The rearrangement joins TRBV6-1 to TRBJ2-7; the D call may be TRBD1 or TRBD2 (5 bases each). V lost 10 bases and J 5 bases, leaving 15 bases between the germline ends. In germline, CDR1 is MNHNS, CDR2 SASEGT. CDR3 size: 12 residues. The CDR3 reads CATGIGTHEQYF. The CDR3 DNA reads TGTGCCACCGGAATTGGGACGCACGAGCAGTACTTC.

The rearrangement links TRBV28 to TRBJ2-5, with 7 bases lining up with TRBD2. Germline CDR1 MDHEN, CDR2 SYDVKM. V dropped 8 bases and J dropped 4; count of bases not matched to a gene: 16. This CDR3 region has 16 residues. In nucleotides, the CDR3 is TGTGCCAGCCGCCTCTTGGGAGGGGACTGGGGAGAGACCCAGTACTTC. It yields the protein CASRLLGGDWGETQYF.

This clonotype was detected only a few times. The V call is TRBV7-9, the J call TRBJ1-2; TRBD1 agrees at 9 bases. The germline V gene encodes CDR1 SEHNR and CDR2 FQNEAQ (reference sequence). This CDR3 is built from 17 residues. The V segment lost 3 bases and the J segment 7 bases; nucleotides outside the gene matches: 15. The CDR3 nucleotides are TGTGCCAGCAGCTTTCCCTCCGGGACAGGGAAGGTGGGTGGCTACACCTTC. The encoded protein is CASSFPSGTGKVGGYTF.

This clonotype has a handful of counts. CDR3 region: CASSPQRASYNEQFF. CDR3 nucleotides: TGTGCCAGCAGCCCCCAGCGGGCCTCCTACAATGAGCAGTTCTTC. V usage is TRBV7-2 and J usage is TRBJ2-1; the D gene is possibly TRBD2 (6 bases). Germline CDR1 SGHTA, CDR2 FQGNSA. Trimming stripped 5 bases from V and 0 bases from J, with 11 bases between. The CDR3 is 15 residues long.

This clonotype occurred a few times. The V and J genes are TRBV10-2 and TRBJ1-2; D remains ambiguous. Trimming removed 8 bases at V and 1 base at J, with 11 bases between. The CDR3 sequence is 13 residues long. Germline CDR1 WSHSY, CDR2 SAAADI. The CDR3 protein is CASSDGINYGYTF. CDR3 DNA sequence: TGCGCCAGCTCGGACGGGATTAACTATGGCTACACCTTC.

The chain couples TRBV7-9 to TRBJ2-5, with 7 bases matching TRBD2. The CDR3 extends over 17 amino acids. V lost 5 bases and J lost 2; bases outside the gene matches: 14. CDR1 SEHNR and CDR2 FQNEAQ come from the germline V gene (reference sequence). CDR3 sequence reads: CASSRIELAERQETQYF. The CDR3 DNA reads TGTGCCAGCAGCCGCATCGAGCTAGCGGAAAGGCAAGAGACCCAGTACTTC.

V and J are TRBV28 and TRBJ1-5; no reliable D call. The V gene's germline CDR1 is MDHEN and CDR2 SYDVKM. There are 14 residues in the CDR3. Trimming stripped 3 bases from V and 0 bases from J, with 6 bases between. The CDR3 is CASSLMVSNQPQHF. As DNA, the CDR3 is TGTGCCAGCAGTTTGATGGTTAGCAATCAGCCCCAGCATTTT.

V and J are TRBV7-9 and TRBJ1-6, with D unresolved. V was clipped by 6 bases and J by 14 bases, with 14 bases between them. Germline V gene sequence: CDR1 SEHNR, CDR2 FQNEAQ (reference sequence). CDR3 length equals 12 residues. The CDR3 region has the DNA TGTGCCAGCAGTCCAGATACTCAAACCCTCCACTTT. It encodes CASSPDTQTLHF.

In this sample, this clonotype turned up a few times. The chain recombines TRBV20-1 with TRBJ2-1, with D uncertain. The CDR3 has 12 amino acids. CDR1 and CDR2 from the germline V gene are DFQATT and SNEGSKA (reference sequence). V was trimmed by 5 bases and J by 9 bases, leaving 14 bases between them. The CDR3 nucleotides read TGCAGTGCTCCCGATCAGACGGTTGAGCAGTTCTTC. This translates into CSAPDQTVEQFF.

This clonotype has just a few counts. The chain combines TRBV4-2 with TRBJ2-1, with a tentative D call TRBD1 (6 bases). This CDR3 has 17 amino acids. CDR1 and CDR2 from the germline V gene are LGHNA and YNFKEQ. V was cut by 0 bases and J by 2 bases, with 14 bases left in between. For the CDR3, the DNA is TGTGCCAGCAGCCAAGATCAGGACAGCTCAACCTACAATGAGCAGTTCTTC. As protein: CASSQDQDSSTYNEQFF.

This clonotype was found many times. V and J are TRBV5-1 and TRBJ2-2; D may be TRBD2 (5 bases). This CDR3 region has 13 residues. Germline V gives CDR1 SGHRS, CDR2 YFSETQ. Trimming left V 6 bases short and J 8 bases short, with 14 bases between. The chain's CDR3 is CASTEGPAGELFF. The DNA for the CDR3 is TGCGCCAGCACCGAGGGCCCCGCAGGGGAGCTGTTTTTT.

This clonotype occurred a few times. The J gene is TRBJ2-5, the V gene TRBV5-1; 7 bases match TRBD1. Unmatched junction bases numbered 13, after V lost 3 bases and J lost 5 bases. The CDR3 has 16 residues. CDR1 and CDR2 (germline): SGHRS, YFSETQ. Here the CDR3 DNA reads TGCGCCAGCAGCTGGATGACAGGGTATGGGGAGGAGACCCAGTACTTC. Protein sequence: CASSWMTGYGEETQYF.

The chain uses TRBV6-6 and TRBJ2-3; TRBD2 matches 14 bases. The CDR3 covers 18 residues. V shed 4 bases and J 3 bases; nucleotides not matched to a gene: 9. Per germline, CDR1 MNHNY and CDR2 SVGAGI (reference sequence). The CDR3 bases are TGTGCCAGCAGTTCAAGACTAGCGGGGGGGCGAGGAACAGATACGCAGTATTTT. It yields the protein CASSSRLAGGRGTDTQYF.

In this sample, this clonotype turned up once. The rearrangement joins TRBV10-3 to TRBJ1-6, with unresolved D. Trimming stripped 3 bases from V and 5 bases from J, with 5 bases between. Germline-derived CDR1 and CDR2 are ENHRY and SYGVKD. This CDR3 is 13 amino acids long. The CDR3 protein is CAISDKDNSPLHF. The CDR3 bases are TGTGCCATCAGTGATAAGGATAATTCACCCCTCCACTTT.

This clonotype has just a few counts. This rearrangement joins TRBV12-3 or TRBV12-4 to TRBJ2-7, with 9 bases aligning to TRBD2. The CDR3 loop spans 14 amino acids. V shed 3 bases and J 4 bases; nucleotides not matched to a gene: 4. CDR3 DNA: TGTGCCAGCAGTTTCGCGGGGGGGCAGTACGAGCAGTACTTC. The encoded protein is CASSFAGGQYEQYF.

As DNA, the CDR3 is TGTGCCAGCAGTTTAACAGGGGCGGCGACAGATACGCAGTATTTT. Protein: CASSLTGAATDTQYF. The J gene is TRBJ2-3, the V gene TRBV6-5; 7 bases line up with TRBD1. The CDR3 is 15 amino acids. Germline V gene lookup returns CDR1 MNHEY and CDR2 SVGAGI. The J segment lost 3 bases and the V segment lost 4 bases, leaving 7 bases of the junction unmatched.

For the CDR3, the DNA is TGTGCCAGCAGCCCGGGACTAGCGGGAGGCACGCAGTATTTT. The encoded protein is CASSPGLAGGTQYF. The chain joins TRBV3-1 to TRBJ2-3; 15 positions agree with TRBD2. Germline-derived CDR1 and CDR2 are LGHDT and YNNKEL (reference sequence). This CDR3 spans 14 amino acids. With 4 bases clipped from V and 9 bases from J, the junction kept 2 bases outside the gene matches.

This clonotype was counted between two and nine times. The gene calls are TRBV6-2 or TRBV6-3 and TRBJ2-3; the D is unclear. Germline values: CDR1 MNHEY, CDR2 SVGEGT. The length of the CDR3 is 15 residues. V lost 10 bases to trimming and J lost 1 base, with 18 bases between them. The CDR3 sequence: CATRDGPRRTDTQYF. CDR3 bases: TGTGCCACCAGAGATGGACCTAGGCGCACAGATACGCAGTATTTT.